This T cell receptor (beta chain) was sequenced during a study of T cells after yellow fever vaccination. Overall study findings and caveats: FACS-sorted repertoires could harbor abundant contaminating bulk-population clonotypes. After the booster, roughly 96% of CD4 and about nine tenths of CD8 primary-response clones were re-detected.

In this sample, this clonotype turned up many times. What it binds is not known. The CDR3 loop spans 15 amino acids. Germline-derived CDR1 and CDR2 are SGDLS and YYNGEE. V was shortened by 0 bases and J by 6 bases, with 13 bases between the two germline ends. TCR cDNA was made by 5'RACE template switching, adding a universal primer site and UMIs. TCRdb redid the calling of the 5' RACE reads with MiXCR, one entry per CDR3 protein. The table includes around 590,000 distinct CDR3 sequences, around an eighth detected once. Sequenced here: PBMCs, sampled on the day of the yellow fever booster vaccination. This TCR came from a man aged 25 to 40 who received the YFV17D yellow fever vaccine. V usage is TRBV9 and J usage is TRBJ2-1; D not resolved. CDR3 in DNA: TGTGCCAGCAGCGTAGCCCCCTCTCCAAGCAATGAGCAGTTCTTC. This gives the protein CASSVAPSPSNEQFF.